The entry that follows covers one TCR beta chain sequence. UMIs and sample barcodes were carried by the TCR alpha and TCR beta cDNA libraries that 5'RACE produced using constant-segment primers. TCRdb reprocessed the 5' RACE reads via MiXCR and lists one record per CDR3 protein. The table lists 210,000 or so distinct CDR3 sequences, around 27% of them singletons. Trimming shortened V by 1 base and J by 10 bases, and 11 bases separated the two germline ends. Germline-derived CDR1 and CDR2 are GTSNPN and SVGIG (reference sequence). CDR3 length: 12 residues. The data were taken from a study of T-cell memory formation after mild COVID-19. Study background: TCR clusters mostly belonged to single donors.

Sequences were obtained from PBMCs or a T cell subset sorted from them (not recorded which). The chain uses TRBV30 and TRBJ2-1; D unresolved. The TCR sequence derives from an adult woman who had mild COVID-19 (a few samples of this study predate the infection). Cell type and time point are not known. This chain's CDR3 is CAWSEVGREQFF. As DNA, the CDR3 is TGTGCCTGGAGTGAGGTGGGCCGAGAGCAGTTCTTC.